The 27 T cell receptor beta chains listed next were all sequenced from one sample in a study of T cell responses to AZD1222 COVID-19 vaccine. Measured with immunoSEQ multiplex PCR; TCRdb has only the in-frame clones, and not every one. The data contain about 150,000 clones, 94% of them singletons. Material: peripheral blood, obtained on day 0 of AZD1222 vaccination. The source is an adult in good health.

The genes are TRBV5-1 and TRBJ2-7; 16 bases map to TRBD2. The germline CDR1 and CDR2 sequences are SGHRS and YFSETQ. CDR3 length: 15 amino acids. The CDR3 protein is CASRARVGTSGRARV. The CDR3 DNA reads as TGCGCCAGCAGGGCACGCGTGGGGACTAGCGGGAGGGCCAGAGTC.

This clone was recorded only once. The chain uses TRBV28 and TRBJ2-1, with D perhaps matching TRBD1 (5 bases). Germline CDR1 is MDHEN and CDR2 is SYDVKM. There are 14 residues in the CDR3. V was pared by 3 bases and J by 10 bases, with 16 bases between. CDR3 region: CASSFWQGADEQFF. As DNA, the CDR3 is TGTGCCAGCAGTTTCTGGCAGGGTGCGGACGAGCAGTTCTTC.

The chain joins TRBV7-9 to TRBJ1-5, with D maybe TRBD1 (5 bases). Deletions cut 6 bases from V and 3 bases from J, with 9 bases between. Germline assignment: CDR1 SEHNR and CDR2 FQNEAQ (reference sequence). The length of the CDR3 is 13 residues. The DNA for the CDR3 is TGTGCCAGCAGTGGGGGGGTCAATCAGCCCCAGCATTTT. Protein product: CASSGGVNQPQHF.

Comments on this clone: Other nucleotide sequences in the sample specify the same CDR3. This chain uses TRBV5-1 with TRBJ1-5, with a weak D call TRBD1 (6 bases). V was trimmed by 4 bases and J by 4 bases, leaving 12 bases between them. Germline loops: CDR1 SGHRS, CDR2 YFSETQ. The CDR3 contains 14 residues. Here the CDR3 reads CASSPDSPNQPQHF. DNA of the CDR3: TGCGCCAGCAGCCCGGACAGCCCAAATCAGCCCCAGCATTTT.

J is TRBJ1-2 and V is TRBV5-1, with D unresolved. The V gene's germline CDR1 is SGHRS and CDR2 YFSETQ. With 4 bases removed from V and 2 bases from J, the gap between germline ends came to 18 bases. The length of the CDR3 is 16 residues. CDR3 bases: TGCGCCAGCAGCCCGGAGGGCGGCAGCTACAACTATGGCTACACCTTC. Its protein product is CASSPEGGSYNYGYTF.

CDR3 loop: CASSWAAKNTEAFF. The CDR3 nucleotides read TGTGCCAGTAGTTGGGCAGCAAAGAACACTGAAGCTTTCTTT. The chain employs TRBV19 and TRBJ1-1; the D is unclear. V lost 5 bases and J lost 1, with 11 bases in between. The CDR3 contains 14 residues. The germline V gene has CDR1 LNHDA and CDR2 SQIVND (reference sequence).

The chain links TRBV7-9 to TRBJ2-1; D assignment may be TRBD1 or TRBD2 (7 bases each). Trimming took off 0 bases at V and 5 bases at J, with 17 bases between the two ends. Germline V lookup: CDR1 SEHNR, CDR2 FQNEAQ (reference sequence). This CDR3 is 17 amino acids long. CDR3 in amino acids: CASSLASGGVTHNEQFF. The CDR3 nucleotides read TGTGCCAGCAGCTTAGCGTCAGGGGGGGTCACCCACAATGAGCAGTTCTTC.

The chain links TRBV28 to TRBJ1-1; unclear D gene. The germline V and J ends were trimmed by 5 bases and 1 base, with 8 bases remaining between them. Per germline, CDR1 MDHEN and CDR2 SYDVKM. The length of the CDR3 is 13 residues. The chain's CDR3 is CASSQQRNTEAFF. CDR3 DNA sequence: TGTGCCAGCAGTCAACAGCGGAACACTGAAGCTTTCTTT.

The V and J genes are TRBV28 and TRBJ2-7, with 12 positions matching TRBD2. The length of the CDR3 is 13 residues. J lost 9 bases, V lost 3 bases, and 3 bases had no gene match. Germline CDR1 and CDR2: MDHEN and SYDVKM. DNA for the CDR3: TGTGCCAGCAGTTTCATGACTAGCGGGGGGCAGTACGTC. It codes for CASSFMTSGGQYV.

This clone was seen once. The CDR3, as DNA: TGTGCCAGCAGTTACTCGATTCGGGGCTTCAATCAGCCCCAGCATTTT. Encoded protein: CASSYSIRGFNQPQHF. The V call is TRBV6-2 or TRBV6-3, the J call TRBJ1-5; perhaps TRBD1 as D (5 bases). CDR3 length: 16 amino acids. Germline V gene lookup returns CDR1 MNHEY and CDR2 SVGEGT. Deletions cut 0 bases from V and 3 bases from J, with 12 bases between.

The gene calls are TRBV7-9 and TRBJ2-1, with 15 bases fitting TRBD2. The CDR3 sequence is 15 residues long. Germline V gene lookup returns CDR1 SEHNR and CDR2 FQNEAQ (reference sequence). The trim removed 5 bases at V and 9 bases at J, leaving 5 bases unmatched. CDR3 amino acids: CASSRTSGRAFEQFF. The CDR3 DNA reads TGTGCCAGCAGCCGGACTAGCGGGAGGGCATTTGAGCAGTTCTTC.

V usage is TRBV7-2 and J usage is TRBJ2-7, with D unclear. Trimming took off 5 bases at V and 8 bases at J, with 16 bases between the two ends. The CDR3 totals 13 residues. Germline V gene sequence: CDR1 SGHTA, CDR2 FQGNSA. The CDR3 is CASSRSPLEQQYV. For the CDR3, the DNA is TGTGCCAGCAGCCGCAGCCCCTTGGAACAGCAGTACGTC.

The chain combines TRBV7-2 with TRBJ2-3; 7 positions agree with TRBD1. This CDR3 is built from 14 residues. V lost 1 base to trimming and J lost 4 bases; unmatched junction nucleotides: 2. Germline lookup yields CDR1 SGHTA and CDR2 FQGNSA. CDR3 sequence: CASSLVQGADTQYF. The CDR3 DNA follows: TGTGCCAGCAGCTTAGTTCAGGGGGCAGATACGCAGTATTTT.

V usage is TRBV5-1 and J usage is TRBJ1-4; D gene unclear. Trimming pared 4 bases from V and 8 bases from J, leaving 15 bases between. The germline gives CDR1 SGHRS, CDR2 YFSETQ. The CDR3 is 14 residues long. As DNA, the CDR3 is TGCGCCAGCAGCCCCGATGGCGAGGAAGAAAAACTGTTTTTT. This sequence encodes CASSPDGEEEKLFF.

The rearrangement joins TRBV28 to TRBJ1-1; 8 bases fit TRBD1. The germline V gene encodes CDR1 MDHEN and CDR2 SYDVKM. V lost 5 bases, J lost 5 bases, and 13 bases stayed unmatched. The CDR3 loop spans 16 amino acids. Here the CDR3 DNA reads TGTGCCAGCAGTCTAAGTTCAGGGGGCTGGATTACTGAAGCTTTCTTT. This gives the protein CASSLSSGGWITEAFF.

This chain uses TRBV5-1 with TRBJ1-1; 7 positions agree with TRBD1. The CDR3 totals 15 residues. CDR1 SGHRS and CDR2 YFSETQ come from the germline V gene. With 4 bases clipped from V and 5 bases from J, the junction kept 11 bases outside the gene matches. CDR3 loop: CASSRVTRGHTEAFF. Here the CDR3 DNA reads TGCGCCAGCAGCCGCGTAACGAGGGGGCATACTGAAGCTTTCTTT.

This clone was observed a few times. The chain has TRBV2 and TRBJ2-2; no clear D. Germline V gene data show CDR1 as SNHLY and CDR2 as FYNNEI. This CDR3 comprises 12 residues. V was clipped by 4 bases and J by 1 base, with 1 base between them. CDR3: CASSGNTGELFF. The CDR3 coding sequence is TGTGCCAGCAGTGGGAACACCGGGGAGCTGTTTTTT. Full variable domain (missing parts from reference TRBV2 and TRBJ2-2): EPEVTQTPSHQVTQMGQEVILRCVPISNHLYFYWYRQILGQKVEFLVSFYNNEISEKSEIFDDQFSVERPDGSNFTLKIRSTKLEDSAMYFCASSGNTGELFFGEGSRLTVL.

This clone was observed once. The chain couples TRBV6-5 to TRBJ1-5, with 8 bases identical to TRBD1. The CDR3 is 15 residues long. Looked up from germline, CDR1 is MNHEY and CDR2 is SVGAGI. The J segment lost 2 bases and the V segment lost 7 bases, leaving 7 bases of the junction unmatched. The CDR3 nucleotides are TGTGCCAGCACTCGACAGGGGAATGGCAATCAGCCCCAGCATTTT. Translation: CASTRQGNGNQPQHF.

This chain links TRBV7-2 with TRBJ2-1, with TRBD2 matching over 14 bases. CDR3 length: 16 amino acids. Germline V gene lookup returns CDR1 SGHTA and CDR2 FQGNSA. With 5 bases clipped from V and 9 bases from J, the junction kept 9 bases outside the gene matches. This CDR3 is CASSKGLAGGVSEQFF. CDR3 DNA: TGTGCCAGCAGCAAAGGACTAGCGGGGGGTGTCAGTGAGCAGTTCTTC.

The chain joins TRBV5-8 to TRBJ2-3; TRBD2 matches 10 bases. Germline CDR1 reads SGHTS; CDR2 reads YDEGEE. CDR3 length equals 16 residues. Unmatched junction bases numbered 11, after V lost 4 bases and J lost 6 bases. The CDR3 region is CASSQGSGGAMDTQYF. In nucleotides, the CDR3 is TGTGCCAGCAGCCAAGGAAGCGGGGGGGCCATGGATACGCAGTATTTT. The whole variable domain, filled in from reference TRBV5-8 and TRBJ2-3, reads EAGVTQSPTHLIKTRGQQATLRCSPISGHTSVYWYQQALGLGLQFLLWYDEGEERNRGNFPPRFSGRQFPNYSSELNVNALELEDSALYLCASSQGSGGAMDTQYFGPGTRLTVL.

V usage is TRBV4-3 and J usage is TRBJ2-5; the match to TRBD1 covers 11 bases. V dropped 1 base and J dropped 2; count of bases not matched to a gene: 3. Germline V lookup: CDR1 LGHNA, CDR2 YSLEER. The CDR3 length is 16 residues. The DNA for the CDR3 is TGCGCCAGCAGCCAAGTGCGGGACAGGGGGCAAGAGACCCAGTACTTC. Translating gives CASSQVRDRGQETQYF.

The chain combines TRBV29-1 with TRBJ2-7; the D gene is possibly TRBD2 (7 bases). CDR3 length equals 13 residues. Germline loops: CDR1 SQVTM, CDR2 ANQGSEA. V was pared by 6 bases and J by 5 bases, with 17 bases between. The CDR3 sequence: CSVGGAGRHEQYV. As DNA, the CDR3 is TGCAGCGTGGGGGGGGCAGGGAGGCACGAGCAGTACGTC.

This clone came up once. The chain is built from TRBV10-3 and TRBJ1-2, with D unclear. Per germline, CDR1 ENHRY and CDR2 SYGVKD. V lost 3 bases and J 8 bases, leaving 10 bases between the germline ends. The CDR3 length is 12 residues. The CDR3, as DNA: TGTGCCATCAGTGACTCAGTGGGGGGCTACACCTTC. This gives the protein CAISDSVGGYTF.

This rearrangement joins TRBV6-5 to TRBJ1-6, with 8 bases identical to TRBD1. Germline loops: CDR1 MNHEY, CDR2 SVGAGI. The CDR3 consists of 15 residues. With V trimmed by 1 base and J by 7 bases, 3 bases remained unmatched. The CDR3 nucleotides are TGTGCCAGCAGTTACTACGGGACAGGCAATTCACCCCTCCACTTT. Amino acid sequence: CASSYYGTGNSPLHF.

The CDR3 region has the DNA TGTGCCAGCAGGGAAGATCAGGGTAACTATGGCTACACCTTC. This encodes CASREDQGNYGYTF. The chain has TRBV5-8 and TRBJ1-2; maybe TRBD1 (5 bases). The CDR3 is 14 amino acids. The germline CDR1 and CDR2 sequences are SGHTS and YDEGEE. Trimming removed 5 bases from V and 1 base from J, with 12 bases in between.

The gene calls are TRBV7-6 and TRBJ1-4; 7 bases agree with TRBD1. Germline V gene data show CDR1 as SGHVS and CDR2 as FNYEAQ. The length of the CDR3 is 15 residues. With V trimmed by 1 base and J by 7 bases, 6 bases remained unmatched. The CDR3 DNA is TGTGCCAGCAGCTTAGTAGGGGGCACGTCTGAAAAACTGTTTTTT. This encodes CASSLVGGTSEKLFF.

The chain has TRBV6-1 and TRBJ1-6; the D gene is possibly TRBD1 (5 bases). Germline loops: CDR1 MNHNS, CDR2 SASEGT. Trimming removed 2 bases at V and 9 bases at J, with 20 bases between. The CDR3 spans 17 residues. As DNA, the CDR3 is TGTGCCAGCAGTGAACTGGGGCCGGTAGACTTGGGTTCACCCCTCCACTTT. This codes for CASSELGPVDLGSPLHF.